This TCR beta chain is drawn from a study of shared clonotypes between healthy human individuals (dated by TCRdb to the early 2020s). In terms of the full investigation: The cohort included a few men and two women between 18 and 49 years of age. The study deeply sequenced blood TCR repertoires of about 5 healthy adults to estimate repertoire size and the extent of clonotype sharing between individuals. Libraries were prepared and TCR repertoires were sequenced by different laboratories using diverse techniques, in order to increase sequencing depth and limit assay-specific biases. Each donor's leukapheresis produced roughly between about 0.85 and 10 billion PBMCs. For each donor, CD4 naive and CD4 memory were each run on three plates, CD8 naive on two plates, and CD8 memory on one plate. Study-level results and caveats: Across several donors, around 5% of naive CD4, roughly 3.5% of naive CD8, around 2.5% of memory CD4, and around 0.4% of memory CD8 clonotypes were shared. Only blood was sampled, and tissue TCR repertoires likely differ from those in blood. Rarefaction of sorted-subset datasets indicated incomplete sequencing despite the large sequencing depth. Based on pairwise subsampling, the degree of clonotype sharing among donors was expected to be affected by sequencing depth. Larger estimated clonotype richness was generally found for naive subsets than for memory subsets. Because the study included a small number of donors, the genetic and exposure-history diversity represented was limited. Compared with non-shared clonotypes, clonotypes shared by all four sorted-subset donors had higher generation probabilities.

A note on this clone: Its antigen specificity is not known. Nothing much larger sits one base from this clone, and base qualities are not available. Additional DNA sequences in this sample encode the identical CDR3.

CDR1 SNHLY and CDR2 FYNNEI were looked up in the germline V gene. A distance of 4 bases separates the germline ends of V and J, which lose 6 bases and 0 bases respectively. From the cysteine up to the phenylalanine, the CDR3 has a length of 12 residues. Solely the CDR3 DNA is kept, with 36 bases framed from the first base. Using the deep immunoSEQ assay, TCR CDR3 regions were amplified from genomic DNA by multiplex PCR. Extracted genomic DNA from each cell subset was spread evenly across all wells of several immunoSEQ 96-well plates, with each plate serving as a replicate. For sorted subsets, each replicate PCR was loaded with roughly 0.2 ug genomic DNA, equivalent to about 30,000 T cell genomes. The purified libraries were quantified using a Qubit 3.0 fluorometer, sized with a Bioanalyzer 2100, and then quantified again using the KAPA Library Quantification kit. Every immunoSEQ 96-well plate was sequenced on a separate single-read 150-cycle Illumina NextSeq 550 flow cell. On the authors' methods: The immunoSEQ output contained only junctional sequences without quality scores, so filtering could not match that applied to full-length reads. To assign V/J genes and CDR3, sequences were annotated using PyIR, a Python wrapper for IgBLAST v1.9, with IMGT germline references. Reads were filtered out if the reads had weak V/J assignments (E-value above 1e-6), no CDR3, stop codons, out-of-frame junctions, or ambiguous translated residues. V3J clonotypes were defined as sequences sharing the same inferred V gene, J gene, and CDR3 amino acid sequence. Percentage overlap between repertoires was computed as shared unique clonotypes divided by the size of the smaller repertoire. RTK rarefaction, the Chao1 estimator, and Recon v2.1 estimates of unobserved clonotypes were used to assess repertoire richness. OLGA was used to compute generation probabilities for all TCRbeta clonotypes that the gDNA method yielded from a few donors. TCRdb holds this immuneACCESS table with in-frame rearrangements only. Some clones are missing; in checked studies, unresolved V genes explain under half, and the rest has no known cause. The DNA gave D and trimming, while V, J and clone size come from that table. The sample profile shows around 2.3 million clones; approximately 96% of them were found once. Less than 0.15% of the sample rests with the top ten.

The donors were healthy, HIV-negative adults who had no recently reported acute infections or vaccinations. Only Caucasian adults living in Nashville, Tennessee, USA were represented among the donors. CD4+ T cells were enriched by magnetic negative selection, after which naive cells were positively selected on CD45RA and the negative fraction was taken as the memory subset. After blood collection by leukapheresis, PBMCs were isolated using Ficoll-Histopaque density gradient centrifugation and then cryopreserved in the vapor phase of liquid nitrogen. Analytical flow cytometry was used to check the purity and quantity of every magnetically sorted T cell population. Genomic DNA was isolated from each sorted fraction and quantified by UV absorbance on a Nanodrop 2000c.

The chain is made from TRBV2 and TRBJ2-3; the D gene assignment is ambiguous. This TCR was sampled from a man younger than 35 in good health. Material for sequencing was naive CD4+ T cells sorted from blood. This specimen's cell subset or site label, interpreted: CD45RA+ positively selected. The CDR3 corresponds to CASSPSTDTQYF. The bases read TGTGCCAGCAGCCCAAGCACAGATACGCAGTATTTT.